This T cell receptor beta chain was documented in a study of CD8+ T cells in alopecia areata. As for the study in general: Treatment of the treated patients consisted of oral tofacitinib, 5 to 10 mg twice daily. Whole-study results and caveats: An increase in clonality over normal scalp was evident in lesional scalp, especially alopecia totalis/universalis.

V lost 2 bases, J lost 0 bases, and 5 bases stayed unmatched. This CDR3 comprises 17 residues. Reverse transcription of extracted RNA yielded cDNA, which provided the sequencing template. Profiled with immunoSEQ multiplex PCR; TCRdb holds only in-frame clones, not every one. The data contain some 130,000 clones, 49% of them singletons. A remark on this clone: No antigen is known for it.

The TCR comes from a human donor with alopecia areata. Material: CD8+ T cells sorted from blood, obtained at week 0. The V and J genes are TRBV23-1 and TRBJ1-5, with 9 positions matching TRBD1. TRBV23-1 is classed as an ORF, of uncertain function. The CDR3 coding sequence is TGCGCCAGCAGTCAAAACGGGGACAGGGATAGCAATCAGCCCCAGCATTTT. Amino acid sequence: CASSQNGDRDSNQPQHF.